One sample yielded the 7 T cell receptor beta chains listed below, sequenced in a study of T cell responses to AZD1222 COVID-19 vaccine. Only in-frame clones appear in the TCRdb table, and some are missing; sequencing was by immunoSEQ multiplex PCR. The data show about 70,000 clones, 70% to 90% seen once. The sample in question was peripheral blood, obtained 28 days after the second AZD1222 dose. All receptors derive from an adult who received the AZD1222 COVID-19 vaccine.

The chain recombines TRBV27 with TRBJ2-6; D possibly corresponds to TRBD1 (5 bases). Per the germline V gene, CDR1 is MNHEY and CDR2 is SMNVEV (reference sequence). Trimming left V 3 bases short and J 2 bases short, with 14 bases between. This CDR3 is 17 amino acids long. DNA of the CDR3: TGTGCCAGCAGTTTCCGGCGAGCAGGGCCTGGGGCCAACGTCCTGACTTTC. Encoded protein: CASSFRRAGPGANVLTF.

The chain has TRBV7-2 and TRBJ2-7; 9 bases are shared with TRBD2. This CDR3 contains 14 residues. Trimming at V came to 1 base and at J to 2 bases, leaving 0 bases not matched to a gene. CDR1 is SGHTA, CDR2 FQGNSA, per germline. CDR3 nucleotides: TGTGCCAGCAGCTTAGTAGCGGGAGCCTACGAGCAGTACTTC. Its translation is CASSLVAGAYEQYF.

V usage is TRBV6-6 and J usage is TRBJ2-2; D call uncertain. V gave up 7 bases and J gave up 5 bases, with 5 bases separating them. The CDR3 contains 11 residues. Germline V gene data show CDR1 as MNHNY and CDR2 as SVGAGI (reference sequence). The CDR3 spells CASMLTGELFF. The CDR3 coding sequence is TGTGCCAGCATGTTGACCGGGGAGCTGTTTTTT.

The V and J genes are TRBV6-5 and TRBJ2-7; D possibly corresponds to TRBD1 (6 bases). Germline assignment: CDR1 MNHEY and CDR2 SVGAGI. Trimming took 6 bases from V and 1 from J, leaving 16 bases between them. This CDR3 spans 15 amino acids. CDR3 sequence: CASRPKQGPSYEQYF. The CDR3 coding sequence is TGTGCCAGCAGACCTAAACAGGGCCCTTCCTACGAGCAGTACTTC.

The sample holds one count of this clone. V is TRBV6-5 and J is TRBJ1-6, with D possibly TRBD1 on 6 matching bases. The CDR3 is 15 residues long. Trimming shortened V by 5 bases and J by 2 bases, and 10 bases separated the two germline ends. Germline V CDR1 and CDR2: MNHEY, SVGAGI. Here the CDR3 reads CASSPQGTYNSPLHF. As DNA, the CDR3 is TGTGCCAGCAGTCCACAGGGAACCTATAATTCACCCCTCCACTTT.

The CDR3 region is CASSSAPGANSPLHF. In DNA, the CDR3 is TGTGCCAGCAGTTCGGCCCCCGGGGCAAATTCACCCCTCCACTTT. The chain joins TRBV6-5 to TRBJ1-6; the D gene is possibly TRBD1 (5 bases). The CDR3 sequence is 15 residues long. V shed 4 bases and J shed 7 bases, with 14 bases lying between them. Germline V CDR1 and CDR2: MNHEY, SVGAGI.

Only one count was recorded for this clone. The rearrangement links TRBV18 to TRBJ1-1; 10 nucleotides align to TRBD1. The CDR3 loop spans 16 amino acids. Germline V gene data show CDR1 as KGHSH and CDR2 as LQKENI. V lost 0 bases to trimming and J lost 4 bases; unmatched junction nucleotides: 5. The CDR3 DNA reads TGTGCCAGCTCACCACCCAGACAGGGGGCGACCACTGAAGCTTTCTTT. Translated: CASSPPRQGATTEAFF.